The present entry profiles one T cell receptor beta chain with its context. This entry belongs to a study of technical replicates of blood from several donors. Sequencing was performed with immunoSEQ multiplex PCR; in TCRdb, only in-frame clones are kept and a portion is missing. This table has under 85,000 clones, roughly 97% appearing once. V was cut by 0 bases and J by 2 bases, with 17 bases left in between. The CDR3 spans 16 residues. Germline lookup yields CDR1 SQVTM and CDR2 ANQGSEA. What was sequenced was T cells isolated from PBMCs. This chain connects TRBV29-1 to TRBJ2-7; weak D call: TRBD2 (5 bases). This sequence was found in a human donor in good health. The CDR3 DNA reads TGCAGCGTTGAAGATGGTGGACTCCAAATTCCCTACGAGCAGTACTTC. Its translation: CSVEDGGLQIPYEQYF.